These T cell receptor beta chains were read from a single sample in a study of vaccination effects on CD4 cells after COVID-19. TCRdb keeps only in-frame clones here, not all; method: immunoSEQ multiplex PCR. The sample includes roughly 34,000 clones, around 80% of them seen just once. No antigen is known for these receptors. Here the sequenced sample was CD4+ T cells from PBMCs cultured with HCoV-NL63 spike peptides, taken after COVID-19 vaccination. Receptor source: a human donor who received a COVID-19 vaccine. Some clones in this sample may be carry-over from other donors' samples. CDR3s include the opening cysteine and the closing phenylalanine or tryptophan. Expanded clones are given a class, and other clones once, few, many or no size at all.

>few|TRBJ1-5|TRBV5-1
CASSLGARQPQHF
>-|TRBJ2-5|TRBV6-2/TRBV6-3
CASSYSPPQETQYF
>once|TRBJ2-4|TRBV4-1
CASSQEGGGLLIQYF
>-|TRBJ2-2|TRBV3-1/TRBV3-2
CASSQDKALTNTGELFF
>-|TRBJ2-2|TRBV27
CASSLLTSGGVLFSGELFF
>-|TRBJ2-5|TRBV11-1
CASSYTGEGETQYF
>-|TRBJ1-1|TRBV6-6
CASRDTEAFF
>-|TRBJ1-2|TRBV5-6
CASSLERGRGYTF
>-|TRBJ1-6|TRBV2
CASRDWARGGSPLHF
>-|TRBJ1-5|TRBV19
CASSTTGTGQPQHF
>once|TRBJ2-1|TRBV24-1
CATSDLGVQFF
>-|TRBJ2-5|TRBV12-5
CASGLAGTGCETQYF
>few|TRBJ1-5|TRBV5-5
CASSLDPQSNQPQHF
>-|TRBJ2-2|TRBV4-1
CASSRSPSGNTGELFF
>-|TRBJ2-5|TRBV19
CASSILQGASGETQYF
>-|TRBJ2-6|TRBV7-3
CASSLNSAGANVLTF
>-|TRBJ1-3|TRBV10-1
CASPGGGRAEGNTIYF
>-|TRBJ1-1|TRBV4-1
CASSQGRTGGMNTEAFF
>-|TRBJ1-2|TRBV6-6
CASSYSIGNYGYTF
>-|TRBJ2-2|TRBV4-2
CASSQVGGNTGELFF
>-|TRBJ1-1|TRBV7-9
CASSPERATEAFF
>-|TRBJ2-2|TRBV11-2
CASSSRGRNTGELFF
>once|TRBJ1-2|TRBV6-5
CATSTGGGYGYTF
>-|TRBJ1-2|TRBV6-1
CASSEGYGYTF
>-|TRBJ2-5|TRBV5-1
CASSLGAAPGGETQYF
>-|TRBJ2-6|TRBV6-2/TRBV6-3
CASSKGGAGANVLTF
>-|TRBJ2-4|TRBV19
CASSILATGTGKNIQYF
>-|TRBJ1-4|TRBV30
CAWSFGNEKLFF
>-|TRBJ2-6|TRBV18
CASSPTGANVLTF
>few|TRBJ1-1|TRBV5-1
CASSLEAGGLTEAFF
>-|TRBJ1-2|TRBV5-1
CASSLQSGQGGYGYTF
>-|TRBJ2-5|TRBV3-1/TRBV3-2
CASRTSGLGTQETQYF
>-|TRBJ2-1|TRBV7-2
CASSVPSSYNEQFF
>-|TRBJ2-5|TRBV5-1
CASSPGASVVTQYF
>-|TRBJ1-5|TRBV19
CASGRNGDSNQPQHF
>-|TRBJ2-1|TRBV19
CASSPFGNEQFF
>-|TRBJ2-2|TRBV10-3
CAILVAGPKRNTGELFF
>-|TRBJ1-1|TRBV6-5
CASSYLSGQGDEAFF
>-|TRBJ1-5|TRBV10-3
CAISDDRDNQPQHF
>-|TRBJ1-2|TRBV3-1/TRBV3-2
CASSPIPGENYGYTF
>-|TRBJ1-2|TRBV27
CASRLSDRGLLGYTF
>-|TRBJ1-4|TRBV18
CASSPGGLTNEKLFF
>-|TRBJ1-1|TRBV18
CATTHPTNSEAFF
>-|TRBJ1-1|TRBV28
CASCLRGDLEAFF
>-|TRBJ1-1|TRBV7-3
CASSLGQGQGNPEAFF
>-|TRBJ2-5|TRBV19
CASSIRIHLETQYF
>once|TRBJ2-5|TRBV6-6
CASSYPNGGQETQYF
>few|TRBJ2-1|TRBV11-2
CASSLAGGNEQFF
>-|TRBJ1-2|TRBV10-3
CAISESTERSFNYGYTF
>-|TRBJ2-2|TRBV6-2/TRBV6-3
CASSYHTGELFF
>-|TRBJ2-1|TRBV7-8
CASSSSRGLTYNEQFF
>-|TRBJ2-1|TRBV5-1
CASSVESSYNEQFF
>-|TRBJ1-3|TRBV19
CASSTIMWRQGSGNTIYF
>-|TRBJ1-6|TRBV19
CASGVDQLNSPLHF
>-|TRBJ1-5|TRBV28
CATRQGAGNQPQHF